This T cell receptor (beta chain) came from a study of Ad26.COV2.S vaccination and SARS-CoV-2 variants. The study, taken as a whole, reports: Vaccine and placebo recipients had comparable breadth of non-spike TCRs.

The data were produced by immunoSEQ multiplex PCR, yet TCRdb's version contains in-frame clones alone and is incomplete. The sample holds 300,000 to 400,000 clones, 88% seen once. Treatment noted: around 19 received Ad26.COV2.S at low or high dose, single or two shots; five or six received placebo; per-sample allocation not given. Day 63 following the first vaccine or placebo injection was when the samples were taken. Remarks on this clone: As yet, its antigen is unknown.

The clonotype originates from a person between 18 and 65 years old who received the Ad26.COV2.S COVID-19 vaccine or a placebo. The material was peripheral blood, obtained in a trial of Ad26.COV2.S vaccine versus placebo.

Here the CDR3 reads CASEDLAGYGYTF. CDR3 sequence (DNA): TGTGCCAGCGAGGACCTAGCCGGCTATGGCTACACCTTC. The genes are TRBV6-5 and TRBJ1-2, with D uncertain. The CDR3 length is 13 residues. V lost 8 bases and J lost 4, with 14 bases in between. Germline CDR1 MNHEY, CDR2 SVGAGI.